This T cell receptor (beta chain) was sequenced in a study of blood T cell repertoires in COVID-19. In Seattle, patients joined the study during active infection and were tracked longitudinally. There are 15 residues in the CDR3. Looked up from germline, CDR1 is SGHRS and CDR2 is YFSETQ. V lost 4 bases, J lost 3 bases, and 14 bases lay in between. Authors' methods: Reference gene primers were amplified, and this amplification served to estimate nucleated cell counts. TCRdb's copy holds only in-frame clones and misses some; the assay was immunoSEQ multiplex PCR. From that table come the V and J calls and clone size; the DNA was used to work out D and trimming. The data contain some 250,000 clones, 70% to 90% of them singletons.

This chain connects TRBV5-1 to TRBJ1-5; maybe TRBD1 (6 bases). The receptor comes from a woman in her twenties or thirties with COVID-19, enrolled during active disease. Sequencing used peripheral blood. The CDR3 protein is CASSPGQTSNQPQHF. CDR3 sequence (DNA): TGCGCCAGCAGCCCTGGACAGACGTCCAATCAGCCCCAGCATTTT.